This T cell receptor beta chain was identified during a study of T-cell memory formation after mild COVID-19 (dated by TCRdb to the early 2020s). The study in broad terms: TCR sequence clusters from the two donors were largely donor specific. T-cell clones expanding and contracting after mild COVID-19 in a couple of donors were tracked by longitudinal TCRalpha and TCRbeta repertoire sequencing. The cohort was made up of two young adult volunteers, one female and one male, who were previously healthy. Overall study outcomes, separate from this receptor: Clones that contracted from day 15 to 85 showed balanced CD4/CD8 phenotypes, whereas a second wave of clones that expanded from day 15 to 37 leaned towards CD4+. Only a couple of mild cases were covered in the study, and larger cohorts including severe cases with pre-infection samples were considered necessary. Contracting CD4+ clones turned up mainly in the CM and EM memory subsets, whereas EMRA was where CD8+ clones were enriched. Some responding clones were found in pre-infection memory, which suggests that pre-existing cross-reactive memory T cells took part in the SARS-CoV-2 response. SARS-CoV-2 specificity of the second-wave clones peaking on day 37 was not confirmed.

Ficoll-Paque density gradient centrifugation was used to isolate PBMCs. The sample was run on an Illumina NovaSeq 6000. cDNA libraries for TCRalpha and TCRbeta were prepared by 5'RACE using constant-segment primers, with sample barcodes and unique molecular identifiers added. Trizol reagent was used to extract RNA from every sample. Library amplification was performed in two PCR steps, and a second sample barcode and Illumina TruSeq adapters were introduced in the second step. Sequencing of libraries was performed on an Illumina NovaSeq with 2 x 150 bp paired-end reads. The published analysis was carried out like this. Demultiplexing of reads and collapsing into UMI-guided consensus sequences were performed with migec v1.2.7. With mixcr v2.1.11, UMI consensuses were aligned to TRA and TRB V and J templates and assembled into clonotypes. Clonotypes were classified as expanded or contracted when called significant by both edgeR and NoisET, with noise models trained on biological replicates. For edgeR calls, a false discovery rate-adjusted p below 0.01 and a log2 fold-change threshold of 1 were applied. As an exploratory analysis of dynamics, max-normalized trajectories of the 1000 most abundant clonotypes were examined by PCA with hierarchical clustering. Each responding clone was given a CD4 or CD8 phenotype based on the CD4+ and CD8+ repertoires, which had been sequenced separately. TCRdb cleaned the public reads at Q25 with fastp, built clones with MiXCR and kept in-frame beta chains. Identical CDR3 protein sequences are pooled into one entry, listed with their most common genes and DNA. These V and J calls derive from TCRdb rather than the authors' analysis. The sample table contains hundreds of thousands of distinct CDR3 sequences; only one count was recorded for less than 25% of them. The top ten constitute about 8.2% of the sample.

A word on this clonotype: What antigen it recognizes has not been identified. No base qualities exist here, and no much larger clone lies one base off it.

From the cysteine through the phenylalanine, the CDR3 covers 15 amino acids. Only CDR3 DNA remains: 45 bases, in frame from the first base. The germline V gene specifies MNHEY as CDR1 and SVGAGI as CDR2. Germline trimming amounts to 6 bases on V and 6 bases on J, with 13 as the count of junction bases outside the gene matches. Recombination connected TRBV6-5 to TRBJ1-1; 7 junctional bases match TRBD1. This clonotype was obtained from an adult woman who had mild COVID-19 (a few samples of this study predate the infection). The sample titles of this study are shuffled in the database, so cell type and time point are left out; the donor was told from shared clones. Specimen: PBMCs or a T cell subset sorted from them (not recorded which). CDR3 region: CASRPRQGPSAEAFF. The nucleotide sequence reads as follows: TGTGCCAGCAGACCCCGACAGGGCCCCAGTGCTGAAGCTTTCTTT.